The present TCR beta chain was sequenced within a study of regulatory T cells in long-lasting Graves disease (dated by TCRdb to about 2021). Regarding the study in general: In the newly diagnosed Graves' disease group, patients had been taking antithyroid drugs for less than 3 months. A total of about 33 samples underwent TCR sequencing, from roughly 13 patients with persistent Graves' disease and 20 patients with newly diagnosed Graves' disease. Patients with persistent Graves' disease were compared with patients with newly diagnosed Graves' disease using TCR sequencing and RNA sequencing of peripheral blood. The study was conducted in China and was registered as a clinical trial.

Library generation was performed with multiplex PCR. These reads were obtained on an Illumina HiSeq 4000. To build TCR beta libraries, CDR3 regions were amplified by Arm-PCR using iRepertoire HTBI primers. PCR products were gel purified before sequencing. The source study handled its data this way. Across samples, 62 TRBV and approximately 15 TRBJ segments were identified and used for gene usage analysis of CDR3 amino acid clonotypes. COPE and FqMerger were used to merge the filtered high-quality paired reads into contigs. BLAST was used to align contigs to IMGT TRBV, TRBD and TRBJ reference genes, with CDR3 defined following IMGT. Any clonotype with a frequency above 0.1% was classified as a highly expanded clone. Shannon entropy was used to measure repertoire diversity, and the Gini coefficient was used to measure V-J evenness. Public clonotypes were defined as clonotypes shared by more than one individual. Using fastp trimming at Q25 and MiXCR clonotype assembly, TCRdb reanalyzed the public sequencing data and kept in-frame beta chains. A single entry per CDR3 protein holds the most common genes and DNA from its merged rows. The V and J calls were determined by TCRdb, not by the authors. The sample includes around 460,000 distinct CDR3 sequences, with about 15% observed a single time. Approximately 19% of the sample comes from the top ten.

The time point label on this specimen signifies: newly diagnosed GD, antithyroid drugs for less than 3 months. For both TCR sequencing and RNA sequencing, RNA was extracted from PBMCs in TRIzol. The diagnosis of Graves' disease was made according to American Thyroid Association guidelines. Recruitment of patients was carried out at an endocrinology department in Xi'an, China. Each patient gave about 10 milliliters of peripheral blood, collected in an EDTA anticoagulant tube. Ficoll Paque Plus density gradient separation was used to isolate PBMCs, and no further T cell sorting was done. RNA quality was checked with an Agilent 2100 Bioanalyzer and agarose gel, and concentration with a NanoDrop 2000. Taken from the germline V gene, the CDR1 and CDR2 loops are SGHRS and YFSETQ. The CDR3, cysteine through phenylalanine, is 15 amino acids long. This entry keeps only the CDR3 DNA: 45 bases, framed from base 1. V is shortened by 1 base, J by 1 base, and the region joining them spans 12 bases.

In its sample, this clonotype was seen many times. Its antigen is unknown. Base qualities are not at hand, and no much larger clone is one base apart. Here is what the overall study found, with its caveats: Persistent patients shared more public clonotypes among themselves (around 2,800) than newly diagnosed patients did (more than 950). As a limitation, the authors acknowledged that the small sample size may reduce accuracy. Persistent disease showed preferential use of TRBV28, TRBJ1-2 and TRBJ2-5, whereas newly diagnosed disease favored TRBV20-1 and TRBJ2-1. Compared with newly diagnosed patients, persistent Graves' disease patients had lower TCR Shannon entropy and fewer highly expanded clones, which suggests clonal expansion. Peripheral blood alone was examined, since thyroid tissue, which constituted the primary lesion, could not be accessed. Sequencing and analysis were limited to the TCR beta chain.

In addition, the sample was reused for a study of T cells in Graves' hyperthyroidism and ophthalmopathy. As noted in the second study: Graves' hyperthyroidism was defined as stable when no progression to ophthalmopathy occurred over 18 months of follow-up. The hyperthyroidism patients were between 18 and 65 years old and newly diagnosed, with a disease duration of less than 2 months. Any patient with an uncontrolled infection, another autoimmune disease, pregnancy or lactation was excluded. Diagnoses relied on clinical symptoms, serum thyroxine and TRAb, thyroid ultrasound and orbital computed tomography. For the first round of RT-PCR on the TCR CDR3, the HTBI primer set was used together with the Qiagen OneStep RT-PCR kit. Most expanded thyroid clonotypes (frequency above 0.001) were also detected in blood, suggesting blood repertoires may reflect thyroid immune responses. A 13 V-J signature model separated ophthalmopathy from stable hyperthyroidism, with over 85% sensitivity and roughly 81% specificity in cross-validation and 80%/75% in testing. In validation, progression to ophthalmopathy was predicted by the model with roughly 69% sensitivity and nearly 75% specificity, a median of about 6 months before onset. TCR V-J signatures able to tell the groups apart were searched for in a discovery cohort of approximately 95 patients, of whom 40 to 45 had Graves' ophthalmopathy and around 56 had stable Graves' hyperthyroidism. Prospective prediction of ophthalmopathy was tested in an independent validation cohort of approximately 19 hyperthyroidism patients and 17 patients who later progressed to ophthalmopathy. The 95 to 100 discovery patients were randomly split 7:3 into training and test sets. In over five Graves' hyperthyroidism patients, the study also compared T-cell repertoires from thyroid tissue with T-cell repertoires from blood. Following sampling, methimazole starting at 30 mg daily was given to hyperthyroidism patients, and high-dose intravenous methylprednisolone was given to ophthalmopathy patients. A second multiplex PCR round built the libraries, followed by size selection and purification. Libraries were sequenced paired-end with 100 bp reads on an Illumina HiSeq2000. SOAPnuke was used to process the raw data, throwing out any read that contained adapters or uncalled bases, had a mean Phred below 15, or lacked an exact constant-primer or identifier match. High-quality paired reads were merged using COPE v1.2.5, and each unique nucleotide sequence was defined as a clonotype. MiTCR v1.1 was used to align clonotypes to the IMGT TRBV, TRBD and TRBJ reference segments. The analysis included only V-J combinations with a frequency above 0.0001, which together covered around 99% of the repertoires. A TCS score was defined as the ratio of F50 (clonal expansion) to E x V (chaos), with BLOSUM62-based TCRdist applied between CDR3 peptides within each V-J. Welch's t-statistics and random forest reduced approximately 520 V-J features to 10 to 15, which were used in a naive Bayes classifier (R e1071). No statistical method was used to set the sample size in advance, and investigators knew the group allocation. The paper reports TCR Vbeta CDR3 sequencing of over 120 peripheral blood samples: approximately 43 ophthalmopathy, 70 to 85 hyperthyroidism and around 17 progressor patients.

The chain links TRBV5-1 with TRBJ2-7, with no reliable assignment of the D segment. The clonotype comes from a woman between 50 and 59 years old with Graves disease. Donor details come from another sample of the same person, matched by shared clones. The sample in question was peripheral blood mononuclear cells (PBMCs), obtained at new diagnosis, from a patient treated with antithyroid drugs. The base sequence is TGCGCCAGCAGCTTGAACGCCGGATCTTCCTACGAGCAGTACTTC. The translation is CASSLNAGSSYEQYF. Supplemented by the reference TRBV5-1 and TRBJ2-7 proteins around the CDR3, the complete variable domain is KAGVTQTPRYLIKTRGQQVTLSCSPISGHRSVSWYQQTPGQGLQFLFEYFSETQRNKGNFPGRFSGRQFSNSRSEMNVSTLELGDSALYLCASSLNAGSSYEQYFGPGTRLTVT.